These T cell receptor beta chains were read from a single sample in a study of T-cell memory formation after mild COVID-19. MiXCR, run by TCRdb on the 5' RACE reads, gives a single entry per CDR3 protein. The table has 450,000 to 650,000 distinct CDR3 sequences, less than 25% seen once; the top ten hold under 8.5%. The sample taken for sequencing was PBMCs or a T cell subset sorted from them (not recorded which). These receptors all come from an adult woman who had mild COVID-19 (a few samples of this study predate the infection). Cell type and time point are not known. The CDR3 runs from the conserved cysteine through the conserved F or W. Each record gives: clone size, CDR3 length, J gene, V gene, D gene, CDR3 DNA, CDR3 protein. A D gene is named only where the DNA matches it firmly. The size field is filled for only some rows; it gives once, few, many or a size class.

>.|17|TRBJ2-1|TRBV7-2|TRBD2
TGTGCCAGCAGCATAGGACTAGCGGGGGGGCTTTACAATGAGCAGTTCTTC
CASSIGLAGGLYNEQFF
>.|14|TRBJ2-1|TRBV5-1|.
TGCGCCAGCAGCTTGGCAACGGATGTCAATGAGCAGTTCTTC
CASSLATDVNEQFF
>.|17|TRBJ1-4|TRBV13|.
TGTGCCAGCAGCGTAGGATCCGAGAGGGGGGCAGATGAAAAACTGTTTTTT
CASSVGSERGADEKLFF
>few|16|TRBJ1-5|TRBV11-2|.
TGTGCCAGCAGCCAAGGGCAGACGGGGGCTAGTCAGCCCCAGCATTTT
CASSQGQTGASQPQHF
>.|15|TRBJ2-1|TRBV7-8|.
TGTGCCAGCAGCTTAGCCCGCAGGGGGGACAATGAGCAGTTCTTC
CASSLARRGDNEQFF
>few|15|TRBJ2-3|TRBV6-1|.
TGTGCCAGCAGTGAAGCCTGGGGGTTCACAGATACGCAGTATTTT
CASSEAWGFTDTQYF
>.|13|TRBJ1-2|TRBV7-9|.
TGTGCCAGCAGGGGCAGGGGTAACTATGGCTACACCTTC
CASRGRGNYGYTF
>few|14|TRBJ1-1|TRBV2|.
TGTGCCAGCAGACCAGGGGACATGAACACTGAAGCTTTCTTT
CASRPGDMNTEAFF
>.|17|TRBJ2-5|TRBV12-3/TRBV12-4|TRBD2
TGTGCCAGCAGTTTAGTCTCTGGCGGGGGACACCAAGAGACCCAGTACTTC
CASSLVSGGGHQETQYF
>few|14|TRBJ1-1|TRBV12-3/TRBV12-4|.
TGTGCCAGCAGTTTCTCGGAGCGTTACACTGAAGCTTTCTTT
CASSFSERYTEAFF
>few|14|TRBJ1-1|TRBV24-1|TRBD1
TGTGCCACCAGTGAGGGACAGGGAAGTTCTGAAGCTTTCTTT
CATSEGQGSSEAFF
>.|15|TRBJ2-1|TRBV2|TRBD1
TGTGCCACACGTTTTCGACAGGGCCTGTACAATGAGCAGTTCTTC
CATRFRQGLYNEQFF
>few|16|TRBJ2-1|TRBV12-3/TRBV12-4|.
TGTGCCAGCAGTTTTGGTTGGGAGCTCTCCTACAATGAGCAGTTCTTC
CASSFGWELSYNEQFF
>.|19|TRBJ2-5|TRBV20-1|TRBD2
TGCAGTGCTAGAGATCTCAACCCGGCTAGCGGGGGAATTCAAGAGACCCAGTACTTC
CSARDLNPASGGIQETQYF
>.|17|TRBJ1-1|TRBV5-1|.
TGCGCCAGCAGCTTGTTACGGTTTGGAGTCATGAACACTGAAGCTTTCTTT
CASSLLRFGVMNTEAFF
>few|16|TRBJ1-1|TRBV7-9|.
TGTGCCAGCCGCCACCGGGACCCCGAACGAAACACTGAAGCTTTCTTT
CASRHRDPERNTEAFF
>.|14|TRBJ2-1|TRBV14|.
TGTGCCAGCAGCCAAGGTCGGGGATACAATGAGCAGTTCTTC
CASSQGRGYNEQFF
>once|14|TRBJ1-1|TRBV5-1|.
TGCGACAGCACCCTCTCGGGGGTGAACACTGAAGCTTTCTTT
CDSTLSGVNTEAFF
>once|15|TRBJ2-3|TRBV2|.
TGTGCCAGCAGTGAGTACAGGGTCCCCACAGATACGCAGTATTTT
CASSEYRVPTDTQYF
>.|14|TRBJ2-7|TRBV27|TRBD1
TGTGCCAGCAGCAAGGGGACAGGGTCAGGGGAGCAGTACTTC
CASSKGTGSGEQYF
>few|14|TRBJ1-6|TRBV5-1|.
TGCGCCAGCAGCGCTGACGGGTATAATTCACCCCTCCACTTT
CASSADGYNSPLHF
>.|15|TRBJ1-2|TRBV6-2/TRBV6-3|.
TGTGCCAGCATGACCTCGGGACGGCGAAACTATGGCTACACCTTC
CASMTSGRRNYGYTF
>.|19|TRBJ2-5|TRBV7-7|.
TGTGCTAGCAGCTTAGCTCCGAGGGGGCGGCGGGAAGAGTTGGGGACCCAGTACTTC
CASSLAPRGRREELGTQYF
>.|16|TRBJ1-1|TRBV5-6|.
TGTGCCAGCAGCTTTTTTGGGGTAAGCGGGGACACTGAAGCTTTCTTT
CASSFFGVSGDTEAFF
>few|16|TRBJ1-6|TRBV7-9|.
TGTGCCAGCAGCCCCTCCGAGGGGGGGTGGAATTCACCCCTCCACTTT
CASSPSEGGWNSPLHF
>few|13|TRBJ1-2|TRBV5-1|.
TGCGCCAGCAGCGCGGGACATAACTATGGCTACACCTTC
CASSAGHNYGYTF
>many|16|TRBJ2-5|TRBV27|TRBD1
TGTGCCAGCAGTTTACACCCTCGACAGGGGGAGAGACCCCAGTACTTC
CASSLHPRQGERPQYF
>.|16|TRBJ2-6|TRBV13|.
TGTGCCAGCAGTAGGGTAGGATTCTCTGGGGCCAACGTCCTGACTTTC
CASSRVGFSGANVLTF
>.|14|TRBJ2-2|TRBV24-1|TRBD1
TGTGCCGCCGGGACAGGTGGCGACACCGGGGAGCTGTTTTTT
CAAGTGGDTGELFF
>.|12|TRBJ1-2|TRBV6-2/TRBV6-3|.
TGTGCCAGCAGCCTCCCATTGGGTGGCTACACCTTC
CASSLPLGGYTF
>.|13|TRBJ2-3|TRBV9|.
TGTGCCAGCAGCGTAGGTGGTAGGGATACGCAGTATTTT
CASSVGGRDTQYF
>.|14|TRBJ1-1|TRBV19|TRBD1
TGTGCCAGTAGCACCGGGACAGCGAACACTGAAGCTTTCTTT
CASSTGTANTEAFF
>.|16|TRBJ2-3|TRBV7-6|TRBD1
TGTGCCAGCAGCCCGAACACAGGGGGCTTGGGAGATACGCAGTATTTT
CASSPNTGGLGDTQYF
>few|13|TRBJ1-1|TRBV5-1|.
TGCGCCAGCAGCTTGGGGCCGGGACAAGAGGCTTTCTTT
CASSLGPGQEAFF
>.|12|TRBJ1-1|TRBV6-1|.
TGTGCCAGCAGTTACCGACAGACCGAAGCTTTCTTT
CASSYRQTEAFF
>few|18|TRBJ2-1|TRBV7-8|TRBD2
TGTGCCAGCAGCTTAGGTGCCCTGCTAGCGGGGGGGACAAATGAGCAGTTCTTC
CASSLGALLAGGTNEQFF
>.|17|TRBJ2-7|TRBV4-1|TRBD2
TGCGCCAGCAGCCTTCATTCCGGGACTAGCGGGGTAAACGAGCAGTACTTC
CASSLHSGTSGVNEQYF
>.|13|TRBJ1-1|TRBV7-8|.
TGTGCCAGCAGCGGGGGACCGAACACTGAAGCTTTCTTT
CASSGGPNTEAFF
>.|12|TRBJ2-3|TRBV12-3/TRBV12-4|.
TGTGCCAGCAGTCCCATGGGAGATACGCAGTATTTT
CASSPMGDTQYF
>few|14|TRBJ1-2|TRBV4-1|.
TGCGCCAGCAGCCAAGGGTACGGTCAGGGCCATTTCTTCTTC
CASSQGYGQGHFFF
>few|15|TRBJ2-1|TRBV12-3/TRBV12-4|TRBD2
TGTGCCAGCAGTCGTAGCGGGAGTAAATACAATGAGCAGTTCTTC
CASSRSGSKYNEQFF
>.|13|TRBJ1-1|TRBV19|.
TGTGCCAGTAGTATCGCCCAAGGGACTGAAGCTTTCTTT
CASSIAQGTEAFF
>many|15|TRBJ2-2|TRBV25-1|TRBD1
TGTGCCAGCAGTTTGGGACAGATGAACACCGGGGAGCTGTTTTTT
CASSLGQMNTGELFF
>once|15|TRBJ2-5|TRBV18|.
TGTGCCAGCTCACCACTGCAGGGAGGCCAAGAGACCCAGTACTTC
CASSPLQGGQETQYF
>many|13|TRBJ2-5|TRBV29-1|.
TGCAGCGTTGAAGGAGGCAGACAAGAGACCCAGTACTTC
CSVEGGRQETQYF
>.|13|TRBJ1-3|TRBV30|.
TGTGCCTGGGATTCGTCCTCTGGAAACACCATATATTTT
CAWDSSSGNTIYF
>.|18|TRBJ2-3|TRBV28|TRBD2
TGTGCCAGCAGTTTCGAGTGGCTTGGCGGGGGGGTCACAGATACGCAGTATTTT
CASSFEWLGGGVTDTQYF
>few|13|TRBJ1-1|TRBV2|.
TGTGCCAGCAGTGTCCAGGCGGGGACTGAAGCTTTCTTT
CASSVQAGTEAFF
>.|19|TRBJ2-1|TRBV10-3|.
TGTGCCATCAGTGAGTCTGGTCCCCTGATGGCAGGGGACTACAATGAGCAGTTCTTC
CAISESGPLMAGDYNEQFF
>.|18|TRBJ1-1|TRBV30|TRBD1
TGTGCCTGGAGTGTTGGGGCCGGGACAGGGGTGTTGAACACTGAAGCTTTCTTT
CAWSVGAGTGVLNTEAFF